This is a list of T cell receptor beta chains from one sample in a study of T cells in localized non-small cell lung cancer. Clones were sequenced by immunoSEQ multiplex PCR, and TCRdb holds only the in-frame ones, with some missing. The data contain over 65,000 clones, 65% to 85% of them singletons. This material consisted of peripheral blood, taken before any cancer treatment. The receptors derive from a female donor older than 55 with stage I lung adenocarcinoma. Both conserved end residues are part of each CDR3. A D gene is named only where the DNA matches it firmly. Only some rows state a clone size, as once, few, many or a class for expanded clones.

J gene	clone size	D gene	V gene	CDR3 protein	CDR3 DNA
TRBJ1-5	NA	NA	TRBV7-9	CASSMYGDQPQHF	TGTGCCAGCTCGATGTACGGGGATCAGCCCCAGCATTTT
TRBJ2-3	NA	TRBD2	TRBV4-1	CASSQGLAGDTQYF	TGCGCCAGCAGCCAAGGACTAGCAGGAGATACGCAGTATTTT
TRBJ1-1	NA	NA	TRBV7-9	CASSLNAGMNTEAFF	TGTGCCAGCAGCCTTAACGCGGGAATGAACACTGAAGCTTTCTTT
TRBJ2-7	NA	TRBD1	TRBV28	CASSTTDGSGTGDNEQYF	TGTGCCAGCAGTACCACCGACGGATCCGGGACAGGGGATAACGAGCAGTACTTC
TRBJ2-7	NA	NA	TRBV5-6	CASSLGQGVSYEQYF	TGTGCCAGCAGCTTAGGCCAGGGTGTATCCTACGAGCAGTACTTC
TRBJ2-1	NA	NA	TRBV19	CASSIPGYNEQFF	TGTGCCAGTAGTATACCAGGGTACAATGAGCAGTTCTTC
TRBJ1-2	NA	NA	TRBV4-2	CASSQDRIYGYTF	TGTGCCAGCAGCCAAGATCGCATATATGGCTACACCTTC
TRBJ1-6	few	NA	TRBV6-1	CASSEGGSTPLHF	TGTGCCAGCAGTGAAGGGGGCTCTACACCCCTCCACTTT
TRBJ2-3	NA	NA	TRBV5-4	CASSLAGVTDTQYF	TGTGCCAGCAGCTTGGCGGGGGTTACAGATACGCAGTATTTT
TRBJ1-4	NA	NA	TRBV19	CASSIRENNEKLFF	TGTGCCAGTAGTATTCGGGAAAATAATGAAAAACTGTTTTTT
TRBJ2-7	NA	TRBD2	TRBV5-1	CASSLGSGGQTYEQYF	TGCGCCAGCAGCTTGGGGAGCGGGGGGCAAACCTACGAGCAGTACTTC
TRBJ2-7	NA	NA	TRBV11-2	CASSLVGQGSYEQYF	TGTGCCAGCAGCTTAGTCGGGCAGGGTAGCTACGAGCAGTACTTC
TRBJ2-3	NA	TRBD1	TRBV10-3	CAISRTGGTDTQYF	TGTGCCATCAGTCGGACAGGGGGCACAGATACGCAGTATTTT
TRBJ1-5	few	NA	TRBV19	CASSITGSQPQHF	TGTGCCAGTAGTATCACGGGGAGTCAGCCCCAGCATTTT
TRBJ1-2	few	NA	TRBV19	CASSISGNNYGYTF	TGTGCCAGTAGCATATCAGGGAATAACTATGGCTACACCTTC
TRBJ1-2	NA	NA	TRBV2	CASSGSGYDGYTF	TGTGCCAGCAGTGGCTCAGGGTACGATGGCTACACCTTC
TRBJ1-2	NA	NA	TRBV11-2	CASSSWGDGYTF	TGTGCCAGCAGCTCCTGGGGGGATGGCTACACCTTC
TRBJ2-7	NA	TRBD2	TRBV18	CASSREGEQYF	TGTGCCAGCTCACGGGAGGGGGAGCAGTACTTC
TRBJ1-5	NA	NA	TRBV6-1	CASRQGSYQPQHF	TGTGCCAGCAGACAGGGATCCTATCAGCCCCAGCATTTT
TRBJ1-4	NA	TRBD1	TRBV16	CASSPRDRINEKLFF	TGTGCCAGCAGCCCACGGGACAGGATTAACGAAAAACTGTTTTTT
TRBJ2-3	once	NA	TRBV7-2	CASSPYTDTQYF	TGTGCCAGCAGCCCGTACACAGATACGCAGTATTTT
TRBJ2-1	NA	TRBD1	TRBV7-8	CASRQPGQGSDEQFF	TGTGCCAGCAGGCAACCGGGACAGGGGAGCGATGAGCAGTTCTTC
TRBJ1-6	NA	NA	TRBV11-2	CASSLFGRLDSPLHF	TGTGCCAGCAGCTTGTTCGGCAGGCTTGATTCACCCCTCCACTTT
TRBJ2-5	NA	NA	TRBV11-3	CASSLGGNQETQYF	TGTGCCAGCAGCTTAGGAGGGAACCAAGAGACCCAGTACTTC
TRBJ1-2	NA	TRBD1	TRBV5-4	CASSSTGLGGYTF	TGTGCCAGCAGTTCGACAGGGTTGGGTGGCTACACCTTC
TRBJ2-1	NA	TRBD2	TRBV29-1	CSVEPLAGRYNEQFF	TGCAGCGTTGAACCCCTAGCGGGGAGATACAATGAGCAGTTCTTC
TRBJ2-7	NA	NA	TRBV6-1	CASTFLPGAPYEQYF	TGTGCCAGCACCTTCCTACCCGGGGCCCCCTACGAGCAGTACTTC
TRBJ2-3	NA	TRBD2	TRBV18	CASSPALGAGGTDTQYF	TGTGCCAGCTCACCAGCCTTAGGAGCGGGAGGCACAGATACGCAGTATTTT
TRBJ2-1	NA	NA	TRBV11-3	CASSSATYNEQFF	TGTGCCAGCAGCTCAGCGACCTACAATGAGCAGTTCTTC
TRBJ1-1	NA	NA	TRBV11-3	CASTNRENTEAFF	TGTGCCAGCACCAACAGGGAGAACACTGAAGCTTTCTTT
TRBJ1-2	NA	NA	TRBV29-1	CSVAALGRTRPYGYTF	TGCAGCGTTGCTGCTCTAGGGCGGACTAGACCCTATGGCTACACCTTC
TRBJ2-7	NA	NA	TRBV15	CATSRDPGGSSYEQYF	TGTGCCACCAGCAGAGATCCCGGGGGTAGCTCCTACGAGCAGTACTTC
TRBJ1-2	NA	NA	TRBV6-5	CASRTTGRDGYTF	TGTGCCAGCAGAACCACCGGGAGGGACGGCTACACCTTC
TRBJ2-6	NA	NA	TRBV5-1	CASSLGLASSSSGANVLTF	TGCGCCAGCAGCTTGGGGCTGGCGAGCTCAAGCTCTGGGGCCAACGTCCTGACTTTC
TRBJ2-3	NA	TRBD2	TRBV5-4	CASSPTSGTTDTQYF	TGTGCCAGCAGCCCGACTAGCGGGACCACAGATACGCAGTATTTT
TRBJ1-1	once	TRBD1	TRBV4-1	CASSLYPINRGLGTEAFF	TGCGCCAGCAGCCTCTACCCAATTAATAGGGGGCTCGGAACTGAAGCTTTCTTT
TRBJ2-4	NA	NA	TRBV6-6	CASSPWSEPKNIQYF	TGTGCCAGCAGCCCCTGGTCGGAGCCCAAAAACATTCAGTACTTC
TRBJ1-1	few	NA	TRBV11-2	CASSLAGRSGNTEAFF	TGTGCCAGCAGCTTAGCAGGACGTTCGGGGAACACTGAAGCTTTCTTT
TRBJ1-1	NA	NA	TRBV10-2	CASSEGGTEAFF	TGCGCCAGCAGTGAGGGGGGCACTGAAGCTTTCTTT
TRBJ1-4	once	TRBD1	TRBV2	CASSEQGAENEKLFF	TGTGCCAGCAGTGAACAGGGGGCAGAAAATGAAAAACTGTTTTTT
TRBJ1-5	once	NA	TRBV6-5	CASRPGRLREPQHF	TGTGCCAGCAGACCGGGACGGCTTCGAGAGCCCCAGCATTTT
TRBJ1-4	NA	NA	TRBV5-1	CASSLTGNRGGGSEKLFF	TGCGCCAGCAGCTTGACAGGGAATCGTGGGGGAGGGAGCGAAAAACTGTTTTTT
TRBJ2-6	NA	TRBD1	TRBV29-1	CSVEAGGSSGANVLTF	TGCAGCGTTGAGGCAGGGGGATCCTCTGGGGCCAACGTCCTGACTTTC
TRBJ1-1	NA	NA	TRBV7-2	CASSSFDGEEAFF	TGTGCCAGCAGCTCATTCGACGGGGAAGAAGCTTTCTTT
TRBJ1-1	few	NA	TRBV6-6	CASSYSTLSNTEAFF	TGTGCCAGCAGTTACTCGACGCTCAGTAACACTGAAGCTTTCTTT
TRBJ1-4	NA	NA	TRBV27	CASSLSGYDEKLFF	TGTGCCAGCAGTCTATCAGGGTATGATGAAAAACTGTTTTTT
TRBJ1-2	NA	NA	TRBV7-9	CASNPSMGTYGYTF	TGTGCCAGCAACCCAAGTATGGGAACTTATGGCTACACCTTC
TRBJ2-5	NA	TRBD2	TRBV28	CASSLQTSGREETQYF	TGTGCCAGCAGTTTACAGACTAGCGGGCGTGAAGAGACCCAGTACTTC
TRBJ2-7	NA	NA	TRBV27	CASSSQGSSPVGEQYF	TGTGCCAGCAGTTCCCAGGGTAGTAGCCCAGTTGGCGAGCAGTACTTC
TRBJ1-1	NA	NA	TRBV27	CASRAGTVNTEAFF	TGTGCCAGCAGAGCCGGGACGGTGAACACTGAAGCTTTCTTT
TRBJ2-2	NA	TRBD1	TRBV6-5	CASSRGRQGPGELFF	TGTGCCAGCAGCCGAGGGCGACAGGGGCCAGGGGAGCTGTTTTTT
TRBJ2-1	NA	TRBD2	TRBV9	CASSVMGGTYNEQFF	TGTGCCAGCAGCGTAATGGGGGGGACTTACAATGAGCAGTTCTTC
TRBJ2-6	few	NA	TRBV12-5	CASGAIGTDRSGANVLTF	TGTGCTAGTGGTGCCATCGGGACTGATCGCTCTGGGGCCAACGTCCTGACTTTC
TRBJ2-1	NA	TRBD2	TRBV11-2	CASSLVLAGTGTYNEQFF	TGTGCCAGCAGCTTAGTACTAGCGGGAACGGGCACCTACAATGAGCAGTTCTTC
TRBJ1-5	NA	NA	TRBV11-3	CASSFAEKNSNQPQHF	TGTGCCAGCAGCTTCGCCGAAAAGAATAGCAATCAGCCCCAGCATTTT
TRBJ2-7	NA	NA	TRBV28	CASSLVGYAQYF	TGTGCCAGCAGCCTAGTAGGTTACGCGCAGTACTTC
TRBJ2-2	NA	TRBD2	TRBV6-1	CASRGGGGSPGELFF	TGTGCCAGCAGGGGCGGGGGAGGGTCGCCCGGGGAGCTGTTTTTT
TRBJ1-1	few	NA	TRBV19	CASSIGVDTEAFF	TGTGCCAGTAGTATCGGGGTTGACACTGAAGCTTTCTTT